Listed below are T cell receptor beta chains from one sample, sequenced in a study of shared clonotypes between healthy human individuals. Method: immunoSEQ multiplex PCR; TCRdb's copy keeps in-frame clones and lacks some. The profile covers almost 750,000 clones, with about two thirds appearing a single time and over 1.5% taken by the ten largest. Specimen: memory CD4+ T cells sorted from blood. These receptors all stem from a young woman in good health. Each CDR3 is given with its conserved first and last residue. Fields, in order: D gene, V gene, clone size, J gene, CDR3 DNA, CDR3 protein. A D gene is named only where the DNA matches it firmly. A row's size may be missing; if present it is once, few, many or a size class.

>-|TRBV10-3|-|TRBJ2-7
TGTGCCATCAGCCCACCTATTACGGGCGAGCAGTACTTC
CAISPPITGEQYF
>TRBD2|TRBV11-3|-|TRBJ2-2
TGTGCCAGCAGCCGGACTAGCGGGAGAACCGGGGAGCTGTTTTTT
CASSRTSGRTGELFF
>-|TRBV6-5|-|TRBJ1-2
TGTGCCAGCAGTCCCTTCAGGGGCAACTATGGCTACACCTTC
CASSPFRGNYGYTF
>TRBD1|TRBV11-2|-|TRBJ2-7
TGTGCCAGCACCTGGGGGCAGGGGGCTGTCGAGCAGTACTTC
CASTWGQGAVEQYF
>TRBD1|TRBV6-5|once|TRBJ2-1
TGTGCCAGCAGATCCGGGACAGGGCCCAATGAGCAGTTCTTC
CASRSGTGPNEQFF
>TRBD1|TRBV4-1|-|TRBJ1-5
TGCGCCAGCAGCCCTGGACAGGGAGGAGGGAGGAGGCATCAGCCCCAGCATTTT
CASSPGQGGGRRHQPQHF
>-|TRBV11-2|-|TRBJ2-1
TGTGCCAGCAGCTTAGCGGGTTCCCACTACAATGAGCAGTTCTTC
CASSLAGSHYNEQFF
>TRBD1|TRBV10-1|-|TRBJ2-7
TGCGCCAGCAGTGAGATGGGACAGGGTGACTACGAGCAGTACTTC
CASSEMGQGDYEQYF
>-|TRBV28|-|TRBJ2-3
TGTGCCAGCAGATCACAGGGTACCACAGATACGCAGTATTTT
CASRSQGTTDTQYF
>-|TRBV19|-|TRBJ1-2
TGTGCCAGTAGTGGCACCTATGGCTACACCTTC
CASSGTYGYTF
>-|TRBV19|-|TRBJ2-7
TGTGCCACTAGTGGGGCCTGGAAGCAGTACTTC
CATSGAWKQYF
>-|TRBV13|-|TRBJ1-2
TGTGCCAGCAGCTTAGGCTACAGAACATACGACTATGGCTACACCTTC
CASSLGYRTYDYGYTF
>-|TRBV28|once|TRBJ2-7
TGTGCCAGCAGTTTAGGAGGCTCCGAGCAGTACTTC
CASSLGGSEQYF
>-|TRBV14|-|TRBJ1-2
TGTGCCAGCAGACAGGACGGCTATGGCTACACCTTC
CASRQDGYGYTF
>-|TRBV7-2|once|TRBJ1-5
TGTGCCAGCAGCTTTCGGGACCGTTATAGCAATCAGCCCCAGCATTTT
CASSFRDRYSNQPQHF